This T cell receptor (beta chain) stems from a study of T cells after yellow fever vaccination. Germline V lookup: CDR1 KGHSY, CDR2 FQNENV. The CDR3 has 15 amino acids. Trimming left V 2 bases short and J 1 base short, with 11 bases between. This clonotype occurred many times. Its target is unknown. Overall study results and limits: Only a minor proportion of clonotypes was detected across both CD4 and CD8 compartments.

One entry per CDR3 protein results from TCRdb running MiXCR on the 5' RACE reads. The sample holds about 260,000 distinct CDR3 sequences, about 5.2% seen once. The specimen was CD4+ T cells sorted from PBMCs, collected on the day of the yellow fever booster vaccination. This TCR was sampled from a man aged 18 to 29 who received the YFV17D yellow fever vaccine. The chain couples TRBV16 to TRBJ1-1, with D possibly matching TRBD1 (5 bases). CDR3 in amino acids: CASSQRVGANTEAFF. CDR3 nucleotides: TGTGCCAGCAGCCAAAGGGTAGGGGCGAACACTGAAGCTTTCTTT.